The entry below describes one T cell receptor (beta chain). The antigen is unknown. Expressed TCRB transcripts were sequenced after all isolated RNA was converted to cDNA. Measured with immunoSEQ multiplex PCR; TCRdb has only the in-frame clones, and not every one. This table holds about 700,000 clones, about an eighth found once. With 4 bases clipped from V and 5 bases from J, the junction kept 5 bases outside the gene matches. This CDR3 has 14 amino acids. Germline CDR1 reads MGHDK; CDR2 reads SYGVNS. The data belong to a study of beta chain features in type 1 diabetes. Per donor, one heparinised blood draw averaged about 100 mL. Central memory, naive, regulatory and stem cell-like memory CD4+ cells were sorted by CD45RO/CCR7/CD25/CD127/CD95/CD27. Findings and caveats of the study: The study notes PCR might favor shorter templates equally in patients and controls. All four CD4+ subsets of Type 1 diabetes patients contained TCRB CDR3s that were moderately but significantly shorter. A closer apparent resemblance between naive, central memory and Treg TCRB repertoires was seen in patients than in healthy donors.

The sequence was collected from a man between 18 and 29 years old with type 1 diabetes. This rearrangement joins TRBV25-1 to TRBJ1-5; 7 nucleotides line up with TRBD1. Source material: naive CD4+ T cells from blood. This CDR3 reads CASSGPGGYQPQHF. CDR3 DNA sequence: TGTGCCAGCAGTGGTCCAGGGGGTTATCAGCCCCAGCATTTT.